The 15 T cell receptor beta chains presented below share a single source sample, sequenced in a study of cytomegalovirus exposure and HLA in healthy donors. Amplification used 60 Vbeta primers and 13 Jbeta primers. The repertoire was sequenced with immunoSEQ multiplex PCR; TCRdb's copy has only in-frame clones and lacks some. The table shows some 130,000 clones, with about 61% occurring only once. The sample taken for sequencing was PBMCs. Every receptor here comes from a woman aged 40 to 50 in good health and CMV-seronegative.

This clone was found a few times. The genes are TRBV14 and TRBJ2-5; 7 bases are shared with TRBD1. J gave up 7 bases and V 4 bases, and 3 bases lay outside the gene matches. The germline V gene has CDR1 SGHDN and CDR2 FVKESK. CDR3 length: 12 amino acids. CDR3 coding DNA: TGTGCCAGCAGCCCCTCAGGGGGGACCCAGTACTTC. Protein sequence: CASSPSGGTQYF.

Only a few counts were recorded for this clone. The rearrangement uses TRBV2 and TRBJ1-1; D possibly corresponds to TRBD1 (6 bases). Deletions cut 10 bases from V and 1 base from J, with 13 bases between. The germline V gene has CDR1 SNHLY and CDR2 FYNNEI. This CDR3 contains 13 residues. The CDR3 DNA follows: TGTGCCAACAAGAGACAGGCGAACACTGAAGCTTTCTTT. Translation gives CANKRQANTEAFF.

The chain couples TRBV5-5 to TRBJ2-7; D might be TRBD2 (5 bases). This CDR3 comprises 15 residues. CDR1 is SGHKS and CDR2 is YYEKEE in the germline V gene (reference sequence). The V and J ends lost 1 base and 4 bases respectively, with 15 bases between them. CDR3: CASSLSATGTYEQYF. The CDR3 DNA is TGTGCCAGCAGCTTGAGTGCGACGGGAACTTACGAGCAGTACTTC.

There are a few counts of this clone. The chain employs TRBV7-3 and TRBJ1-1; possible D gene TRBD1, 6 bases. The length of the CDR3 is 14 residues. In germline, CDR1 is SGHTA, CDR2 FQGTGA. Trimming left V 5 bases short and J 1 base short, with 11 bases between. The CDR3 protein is CASSPQGPNTEAFF. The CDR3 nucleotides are TGTGCCAGCAGCCCTCAGGGGCCGAACACTGAAGCTTTCTTT. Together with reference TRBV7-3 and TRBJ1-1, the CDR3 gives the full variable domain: GAGVSQTPSNKVTEKGKYVELRCDPISGHTALYWYRQSLGQGPEFLIYFQGTGAADDSGLPNDRFFAVRPEGSVSTLKIQRTERGDSAVYLCASSPQGPNTEAFFGQGTRLTVV.

CDR3 nucleotides: TGCAGCGTTGATAGTCAAGGACAGATGGCTGGCTACACCTTC. Its translation is CSVDSQGQMAGYTF. V is TRBV29-1 and J is TRBJ1-2; D might be TRBD1 (6 bases). In germline, CDR1 is SQVTM, CDR2 ANQGSEA. Trimming removed 3 bases at V and 7 bases at J, with 18 bases between. The CDR3 consists of 14 residues.

CDR3 sequence reads: CASNSQDPRRGGAFF. The CDR3 DNA reads as TGTGCCAGCAATTCACAGGACCCGAGAAGAGGTGGAGCTTTCTTT. The chain recombines TRBV6-5 with TRBJ1-1; D possibly corresponds to TRBD1 (5 bases). In germline, CDR1 is MNHEY, CDR2 SVGAGI. The CDR3 contains 15 residues. V dropped 7 bases and J dropped 10 bases, with 25 bases sitting between them.

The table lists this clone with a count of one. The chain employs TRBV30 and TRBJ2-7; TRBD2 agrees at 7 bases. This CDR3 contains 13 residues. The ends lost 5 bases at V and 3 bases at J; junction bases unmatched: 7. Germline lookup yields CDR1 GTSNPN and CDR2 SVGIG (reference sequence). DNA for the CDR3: TGTGCCTGGTCGCGGCGGGGGATCTACGAGCAGTACTTC. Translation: CAWSRRGIYEQYF.

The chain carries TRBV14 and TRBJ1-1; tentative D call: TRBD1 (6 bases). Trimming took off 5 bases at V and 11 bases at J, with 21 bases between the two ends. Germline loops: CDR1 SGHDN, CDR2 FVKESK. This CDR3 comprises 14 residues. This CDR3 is CASSVTYRARWAFF. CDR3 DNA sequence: TGTGCCAGCAGCGTCACTTACAGGGCTAGGTGGGCTTTCTTT.

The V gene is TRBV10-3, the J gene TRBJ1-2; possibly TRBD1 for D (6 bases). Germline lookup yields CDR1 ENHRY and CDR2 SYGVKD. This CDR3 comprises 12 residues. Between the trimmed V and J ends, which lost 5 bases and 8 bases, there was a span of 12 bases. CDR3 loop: CAISRDRNGYTF. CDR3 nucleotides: TGTGCCATCAGTCGCGACAGGAACGGCTACACCTTC.

DNA for the CDR3: TGTGCCAGCTCCAACCGGGACAGGACGAACACCGGGGAGCTGTTTTTT. It encodes CASSNRDRTNTGELFF. The V gene is TRBV7-9, the J gene TRBJ2-2; 8 nucleotides agree with TRBD1. CDR1 SEHNR and CDR2 FQNEAQ come from the germline V gene (reference sequence). CDR3 length: 16 amino acids. V dropped 8 bases and J dropped 0; count of bases not matched to a gene: 8. Full variable domain (rest looked up from reference TRBV7-9 and TRBJ2-2): DTGVSQNPRHKITKRGQNVTFRCDPISEHNRLYWYRQTLGQGPEFLTYFQNEAQLEKSRLLSDRFSAERPKGSFSTLEIQRTEQGDSAMYLCASSNRDRTNTGELFFGEGSRLTVL.

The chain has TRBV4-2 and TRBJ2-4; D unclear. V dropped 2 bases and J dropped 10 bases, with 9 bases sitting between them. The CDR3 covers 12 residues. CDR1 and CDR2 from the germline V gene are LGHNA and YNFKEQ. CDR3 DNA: TGTGCCAGCAGCCAATTTGATAGTATTCAGTACTTC. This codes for CASSQFDSIQYF.

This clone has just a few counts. The CDR3 spells CASSLAGTYNEQFF. The CDR3 DNA reads TGTGCCAGCAGTCTAGCGGGGACCTACAATGAGCAGTTCTTC. This sequence joins TRBV6-5 and TRBJ2-1; 9 positions match TRBD2. V trimming: 5 bases; J trimming: 2 bases; junction bases outside the gene matches: 1. The germline CDR1 and CDR2 sequences are MNHEY and SVGAGI. The CDR3 covers 14 residues.

The CDR3: CASSSLNQNEQYF. The DNA of the CDR3 is TGTGCCAGCAGCTCTTTGAACCAGAACGAGCAGTACTTC. This sequence joins TRBV7-2 and TRBJ2-7; D unresolved. The V and J ends lost 4 bases and 5 bases respectively, with 12 bases between them. The length of the CDR3 is 13 residues. Germline values: CDR1 SGHTA, CDR2 FQGNSA.

The chain's CDR3 is CASSLAGEGEQYF. The CDR3 DNA sequence: TGCGCCAGCAGCTTGGCAGGGGAGGGCGAGCAGTACTTC. This sequence joins TRBV5-1 and TRBJ2-7, with D maybe TRBD2 (7 bases). Trimming cost V 0 bases and J 6 bases, with 10 bases left between them. Per germline, CDR1 SGHRS and CDR2 YFSETQ. CDR3 size: 13 residues.

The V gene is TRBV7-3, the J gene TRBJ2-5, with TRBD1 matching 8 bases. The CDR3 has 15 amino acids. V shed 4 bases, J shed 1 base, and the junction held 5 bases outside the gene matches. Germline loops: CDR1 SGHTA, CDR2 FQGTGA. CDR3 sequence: CASSYDRGPQETQYF. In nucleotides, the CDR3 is TGTGCCAGCAGCTACGACAGGGGCCCCCAAGAGACCCAGTACTTC. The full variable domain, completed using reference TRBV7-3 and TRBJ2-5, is GAGVSQTPSNKVTEKGKYVELRCDPISGHTALYWYRQSLGQGPEFLIYFQGTGAADDSGLPNDRFFAVRPEGSVSTLKIQRTERGDSAVYLCASSYDRGPQETQYFGPGTRLLVL.